The 9 T cell receptor beta chains given below trace back to one sample, sequenced in a study of cytotoxic CD8 clonotypes in ibrutinib-treated CLL. Sequencing used immunoSEQ multiplex PCR; TCRdb keeps in-frame clones, though not all of them. Counted here are some 24,000 clones, about four fifths occurring once; the ten biggest clones make up about 10%. The sample consisted of PBMCs, taken before ibrutinib treatment. The source is a human donor with chronic lymphocytic leukemia.

This chain connects TRBV11-2 to TRBJ2-3; 13 positions match TRBD2. The V gene end was trimmed by 1 base and the J gene end by 0 bases; junction bases not matched to a gene: 7. The CDR3 runs to 19 residues. Germline V gives CDR1 SGHAT, CDR2 FQNNGV. This chain's CDR3 is CASSLGTSGRGSSTDTQYF. CDR3 coding DNA: TGTGCCAGCAGCTTAGGGACTAGCGGGAGAGGGTCTAGCACAGATACGCAGTATTTT.

The chain recombines TRBV7-2 with TRBJ1-2, with 10 bases lining up with TRBD1. The V gene end was trimmed by 6 bases and the J gene end by 5 bases; junction bases not matched to a gene: 3. There are 13 residues in the CDR3. Germline CDR1 and CDR2: SGHTA and FQGNSA. CDR3 protein: CASSPGQGYGYTF. The CDR3 nucleotides read TGTGCCAGCAGTCCGGGACAGGGGTATGGCTACACCTTC. The full variable domain, with the rest looked up from reference TRBV7-2 and TRBJ1-2, is GAGVSQSPSNKVTEKGKDVELRCDPISGHTALYWYRQSLGQGLEFLIYFQGNSAPDKSGLPSDRFSAERTGGSVSTLTIQRTQQEDSAVYLCASSPGQGYGYTFGSGTRLTVV.

The chain employs TRBV6-5 and TRBJ1-1; D might be TRBD1 (5 bases). Trimming left V 6 bases short and J 1 base short, with 12 bases between. From germline, CDR1 is MNHEY and CDR2 SVGAGI. The CDR3 has 14 residues. CDR3 nucleotide sequence: TGTGCCAGCAGCTATGACAGAAAGAACACTGAAGCTTTCTTT. This gives the protein CASSYDRKNTEAFF.

The V gene is TRBV25-1, the J gene TRBJ2-2, with D perhaps TRBD1 (6 bases). Germline CDR1 and CDR2: MGHDK and SYGVNS. The CDR3 is made up of 17 amino acids. V lost 4 bases, J lost 4 bases, and 19 bases lay in between. For the CDR3, the DNA is TGTGCCAGCAGTGTGGGGGCGGCTACCCCGGTCACCGGGGAGCTGTTTTTT. Translation gives CASSVGAATPVTGELFF.

The V and J genes are TRBV7-9 and TRBJ2-7; 7 bases are shared with TRBD2. There are 15 residues in the CDR3. The junction had 8 bases not matched to a gene; V was cut back by 6 bases and J by 0 bases. Germline V gives CDR1 SEHNR, CDR2 FQNEAQ (reference sequence). DNA of the CDR3: TGTGCCAGCAGTTCTCTAGCGGCAAGCTCCTACGAGCAGTACTTC. Translation: CASSSLAASSYEQYF. The complete variable domain, with remaining parts taken from reference TRBV7-9 and TRBJ2-7, reads DTGVSQNPRHKITKRGQNVTFRCDPISEHNRLYWYRQTLGQGPEFLTYFQNEAQLEKSRLLSDRFSAERPKGSFSTLEIQRTEQGDSAMYLCASSSLAASSYEQYFGPGTRLTVT.

This clone turned up a few times. The chain uses TRBV6-5 and TRBJ1-2, with 7 bases that match TRBD1. The CDR3 contains 15 residues. J gave up 6 bases and V 0 bases, and 7 bases lay outside the gene matches. The germline CDR1 and CDR2 sequences are MNHEY and SVGAGI. The CDR3 DNA reads TGTGCCAGCAGTTACTCGAGTGCAGGGGGGAATGGCTACACCTTC. This encodes CASSYSSAGGNGYTF.

The rearrangement joins TRBV12-5 to TRBJ1-5, with D unresolved. The CDR3 is made up of 13 amino acids. Trimming left V 8 bases short and J 8 bases short, with 16 bases between. The V gene's germline CDR1 is LGHNT and CDR2 FRNRAP. The CDR3 region has the DNA TGTGCTAGTAAAAGAGAAGGGATAAAGCCCCAGCATTTT. Translation gives CASKREGIKPQHF.

This sequence joins TRBV2 and TRBJ2-3; D remains unclear. CDR1 and CDR2 (germline): SNHLY, FYNNEI. The CDR3 extends over 11 amino acids. The V end lost 6 bases, the J end lost 5 bases, and 6 bases lay between the germline ends. Here the CDR3 reads CASRARDTQYF. DNA of the CDR3: TGTGCCAGCAGGGCTAGAGATACGCAGTATTTT.

The V gene is TRBV6-5, the J gene TRBJ2-7; no reliable D call. Germline V gives CDR1 MNHEY, CDR2 SVGAGI. The CDR3 runs 12 residues. V was cut by 6 bases and J by 5 bases, with 11 bases left in between. The CDR3 region is CASSPNVHEQYF. CDR3 in DNA: TGTGCCAGCAGCCCGAACGTCCACGAGCAGTACTTC.